This TCR beta chain came from a study of T cell clonotyping in hematopoietic cell transplantation (TCRdb year 2021). Regarding the complete study: Pretransplant samples from recipients were collected after cytoreduction. A total of roughly 150 blood samples were collected in the study from roughly 32 consecutive transplant recipients and their related donors. Patients were recruited between September 2015 and 2017 and followed until late 2020 or death.

Comment on this clone: The target of this receptor is not known. There are no base qualities to consult, and no much larger clone falls within one base.

Overall study outcomes, separate from this receptor: Overlap with donor repertoires was found for only a small fraction of recipient repertoires, with over 95% found to appear de novo at the given depth. The sample size was limited and the cells went unsorted, which meant the CD4 and CD8 repertoire contributions could not be told apart. Donor and pretransplant recipient Inverse Simpson Index values predicted broader posttransplant TCR repertoire diversity. Recipient TCR diversity fell after transplant, with pathologically expanded clonotypes rising progressively from day 30 to day 180.

The germline ends are 4 bases apart after V is trimmed by 5 bases and J by 0 bases. Taken from cysteine to phenylalanine, the CDR3 has 12 residues. Only CDR3 DNA is held: 36 bases, read in frame from base 1. CDR1 and CDR2, per the germline V gene, are MGHRA and YSYEKL. With the immunoSEQ assay, which is a bias-controlled multiplex PCR relying on V- and J-specific primers, TCR beta CDR3 regions were amplified from genomic DNA. In a second PCR step, the CDR3 amplicons were tagged with a proprietary barcode plus Illumina adapter sequences. CDR3 libraries were sequenced on an Illumina MiSeq instrument. The study's own analysis went as follows. Export and quality control were handled in immunoSEQ Analyzer 3.0, while downstream analyses relied on R Bioconductor and Immunarch. Repertoire metrics were calculated using only productive rearrangements within the normalized downsampled data set. Clonotypes larger than 5 templates in the normalized cohort were defined as pathologically expanded. The Inverse Simpson Index served as the measure of repertoire diversity. To capture all clonotypes, the CMV-specificity analyses were run on the non-normalized data set. Not all clones reach the TCRdb copy of this immuneACCESS table, which keeps in-frame sequences only. Checked studies attribute under half of the gap to unresolved V genes and leave the rest unexplained. V, J and clone size are taken as reported in that table, and D and trimming were inferred from the DNA itself. The sample records around 21,000 clones, about nine tenths of which are singletons. The ten largest clones add up to 3% to 4.5% of the sample.

Sample time point, as interpreted from the label and publication: recipient sample about 28 days before transplant, after cytoreduction. Recipient blood was collected about 28 days before transplant and at days 30, 100 and 180 after transplant. Nuclei Lysis Solution was used to extract genomic DNA from fresh or cryopreserved unfractionated peripheral blood mononuclear cells. The receptor was isolated from a man aged 18 to 30 with biphenotypic leukemia. Some clones in this sample may be carry-over from other donors' samples. Recombination joined TRBV4-1 with TRBJ1-1, with the D gene call left open. The sample here was peripheral blood mononuclear cells, taken before stem cell transplant. The sequenced DNA is TGCGCCAGCAGCACGATGAACACTGAAGCTTTCTTT. It is translated as CASSTMNTEAFF.